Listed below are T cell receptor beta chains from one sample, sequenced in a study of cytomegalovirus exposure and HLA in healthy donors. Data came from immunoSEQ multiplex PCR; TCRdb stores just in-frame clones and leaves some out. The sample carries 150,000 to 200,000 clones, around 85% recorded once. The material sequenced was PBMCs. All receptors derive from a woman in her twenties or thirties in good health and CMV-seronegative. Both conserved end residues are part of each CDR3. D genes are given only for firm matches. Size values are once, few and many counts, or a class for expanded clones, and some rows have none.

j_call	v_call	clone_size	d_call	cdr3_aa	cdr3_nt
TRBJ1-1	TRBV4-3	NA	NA	CASSQRGSEAFF	TGCGCCAGCAGCCAACGAGGGTCTGAAGCTTTCTTT
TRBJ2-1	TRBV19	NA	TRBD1	CASSEGTGVYNEQFF	TGTGCCAGTAGTGAGGGGACAGGGGTGTACAATGAGCAGTTCTTC
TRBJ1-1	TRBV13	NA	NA	CASSPRTANTEAFF	TGTGCCAGCAGCCCCCGGACAGCAAACACTGAAGCTTTCTTT
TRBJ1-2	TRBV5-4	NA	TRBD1	CASSTGQGYRGYTF	TGTGCCAGCAGCACGGGACAGGGGTATCGGGGCTACACCTTC
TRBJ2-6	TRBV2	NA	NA	CASSEAGGFSGANVLTF	TGTGCCAGCAGTGAAGCGGGGGGTTTTTCTGGGGCCAACGTCCTGACTTTC
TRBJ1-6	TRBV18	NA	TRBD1	CASSPAGQANSPLHF	TGTGCCAGCTCACCAGCGGGACAGGCAAATTCACCCCTCCACTTT
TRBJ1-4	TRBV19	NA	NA	CASSIRPSNEKLFF	TGTGCCAGTAGTATTCGACCATCTAATGAAAAACTGTTTTTT
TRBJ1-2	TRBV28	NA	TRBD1	CASRAGTAMGYTF	TGTGCCAGCAGAGCCGGGACAGCTATGGGCTACACCTTC
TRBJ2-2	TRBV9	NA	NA	CASSPRLNTGELFF	TGTGCCAGCAGCCCCCGACTGAACACCGGGGAGCTGTTTTTT
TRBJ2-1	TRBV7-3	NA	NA	CAQLGFSYNEQFF	TGTGCCCAGTTGGGATTCTCCTACAATGAGCAGTTCTTC
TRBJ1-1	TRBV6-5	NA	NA	CASSPGSTEAFF	TGTGCCAGCAGCCCAGGGTCTACTGAAGCTTTCTTT
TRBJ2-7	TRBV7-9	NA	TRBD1	CASSIRGDRPSSYEQYF	TGTGCCAGCAGCATAAGGGGGGACAGGCCGAGTTCCTACGAGCAGTACTTC
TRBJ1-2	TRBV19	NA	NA	CASSRNGLLSGGYTF	TGTGCCAGTAGTCGGAACGGGCTCCTCTCGGGTGGCTACACCTTC
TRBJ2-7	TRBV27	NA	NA	CASSLSGHEQYF	TGTGCCAGCAGTTTATCGGGCCACGAGCAGTACTTC
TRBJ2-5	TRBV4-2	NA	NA	CASSQGGTEQETQYF	TGTGCCAGCAGCCAAGGAGGGACCGAACAAGAGACCCAGTACTTC
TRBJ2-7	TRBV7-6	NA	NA	CASSLLPGEYEQYF	TGTGCCAGCAGCCTCCTCCCGGGCGAATACGAGCAGTACTTC
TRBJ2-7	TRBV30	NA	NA	CAWSLQGYEQYF	TGTGCCTGGTCGTTACAGGGCTACGAGCAGTACTTC
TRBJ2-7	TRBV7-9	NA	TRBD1	CASSDDRGSYEQYF	TGTGCCAGCAGTGACGACAGGGGATCCTACGAGCAGTACTTC
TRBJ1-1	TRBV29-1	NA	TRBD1	CSVEATGESHMNTEAFF	TGCAGCGTTGAAGCGACAGGGGAATCTCACATGAACACTGAAGCTTTCTTT
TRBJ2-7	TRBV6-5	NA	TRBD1	CASSWTGGELTYEQYF	TGTGCCAGCAGTTGGACAGGGGGCGAACTTACCTACGAGCAGTACTTC
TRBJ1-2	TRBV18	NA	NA	CASSPRDRPYGYTF	TGTGCCAGCTCACCACGCGACAGGCCATATGGCTACACCTTC
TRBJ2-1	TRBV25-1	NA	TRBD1	CASSEPGQAYNEQFF	TGTGCCAGCAGTGAACCGGGACAGGCCTACAATGAGCAGTTCTTC
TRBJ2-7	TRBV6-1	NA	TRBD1	CASKSSWTGNYEQYF	TGTGCCAGTAAAAGTTCCTGGACAGGGAACTACGAGCAGTACTTC
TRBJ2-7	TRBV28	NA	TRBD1	CASSLSGQGMGEQYF	TGTGCCAGCAGTTTATCAGGACAGGGGATGGGGGAGCAGTACTTC
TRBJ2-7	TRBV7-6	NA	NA	CASSDSYEQYF	TGTGCCAGCAGTGACAGCTACGAGCAGTACTTC
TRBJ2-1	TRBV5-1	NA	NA	CASSPDPLSYNEQFF	TGCGCCAGCAGCCCGGACCCCCTCTCCTACAATGAGCAGTTCTTC
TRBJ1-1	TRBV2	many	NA	CASSGQVYTEAFF	TGTGCCAGCAGTGGACAGGTCTACACTGAAGCTTTCTTT
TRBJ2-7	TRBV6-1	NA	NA	CASSGSQGWGYEQYF	TGTGCCAGCAGTGGTAGTCAGGGCTGGGGGTACGAGCAGTACTTC
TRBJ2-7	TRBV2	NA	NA	CASRLPGPHYEQYF	TGTGCCAGCAGGCTTCCGGGACCACACTACGAGCAGTACTTC
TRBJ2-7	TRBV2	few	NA	CASRDTYEQYF	TGTGCCAGCAGGGACACCTACGAGCAGTACTTC
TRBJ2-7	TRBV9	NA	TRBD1	CASSTRTGVGEQYF	TGTGCCAGCAGCACCCGGACAGGGGTTGGGGAGCAGTACTTC
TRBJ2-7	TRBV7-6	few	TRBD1	CASSLAGRGMDEQYF	TGTGCCAGCAGCTTAGCAGGCAGGGGGATGGACGAGCAGTACTTC
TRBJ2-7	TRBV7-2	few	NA	CASSLEVQGGYEQYF	TGTGCCAGCAGCTTAGAGGTACAGGGCGGCTACGAGCAGTACTTC
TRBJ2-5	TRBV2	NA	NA	CASSLTGWETQYF	TGTGCCAGCAGTCTCACAGGGTGGGAGACCCAGTACTTC
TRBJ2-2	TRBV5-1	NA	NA	CASSLGQPGELFF	TGCGCCAGCAGCCTAGGACAACCCGGGGAGCTGTTTTTT
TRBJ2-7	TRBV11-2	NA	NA	CASSLESVGQYF	TGTGCCAGCAGCTTAGAGTCCGTCGGCCAGTACTTC
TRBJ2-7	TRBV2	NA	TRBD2	CASSEADGLADSYEQYF	TGTGCCAGCAGTGAAGCCGATGGACTAGCGGACTCCTACGAGCAGTACTTC
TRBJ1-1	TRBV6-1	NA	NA	CASSLTGNTEAFF	TGTGCCAGCAGTCTTACAGGGAACACTGAAGCTTTCTTT
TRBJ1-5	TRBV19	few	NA	CASSRKGFANQPQHF	TGTGCCAGTAGTAGGAAAGGATTCGCAAATCAGCCCCAGCATTTT
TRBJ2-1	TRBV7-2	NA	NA	CAVSEKGGPNEQFF	TGTGCCGTCAGCGAAAAAGGGGGGCCCAATGAGCAGTTCTTC
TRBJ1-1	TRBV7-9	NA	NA	CASSTLPGRNTEAFF	TGTGCCAGCAGCACCCTACCGGGGAGGAACACTGAAGCTTTCTTT
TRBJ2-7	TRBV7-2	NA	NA	CASSLTGTGAYEQYF	TGTGCCAGCAGCTTAACCGGGACGGGCGCCTACGAGCAGTACTTC